This entry is about one T cell receptor (beta chain). Its antigen is unidentified. This sample is drawn from a study of CD8 T cells in Susac syndrome. RNA was extracted with the RNeasy kit, and a quantity of roughly 0.5 to 1 ug was reverse transcribed using random hexamers. TCR beta CDR3 was amplified by immunoSEQ covering 54 Vbeta and 13 Jbeta. One entry per CDR3 protein results from TCRdb running MiXCR on the immunoSEQ multiplex PCR reads. This sample has a few hundred thousand distinct CDR3 sequences, with more than 85% found just once. Regarding the study as a whole: It was acknowledged by the study that relatively few individuals were included in its TCR sequencing and HLA analysis.

The study sequenced TCR beta in blood CD8+ and CD4+ T cells. Sequencing was carried out using CD4+ T cells from PBMCs. The source is a human donor with multiple sclerosis.

CDR3 sequence reads: CSARNPFGNEQFF. CDR3 in DNA: TGCAGTGCTAGGAACCCGTTCGGGAATGAGCAGTTCTTC. The V call is TRBV20-1, the J call TRBJ2-1; D not resolved. The V gene lost 3 bases and the J gene lost 7 bases, with 13 bases spanning the gap. CDR1 is DFQATT and CDR2 is SNEGSKA in the germline V gene (reference sequence). This CDR3 has 13 amino acids.